The T cell receptor (beta chain) under discussion was sequenced for a study of vaccination and CD4 T cells after COVID-19 (dated by TCRdb to 2022 to 2024). Broadly, across the study: Convalescent patients had a positive SARS-CoV-2 result on nasal swab PCR, and of these patients, fewer than ten had mild disease and one had severe disease. Six males and four females were included in the convalescent cohort, with two Hispanic individuals, seven Caucasians, two Asians and one multiracial person represented. Participants received two doses of either the Pfizer-BioNTech BNT162b2 vaccine (n=8) or the Moderna mRNA-1273 vaccine (n=2). Post-COVID blood samples were collected from convalescent patients a median of around 96 days after diagnosis, with a range of roughly 35 to 180 days. The time from the second vaccine dose to post-vaccine blood sampling had a median of around 72 days and ranged from roughly 13 to 241 days. The cultures were stimulated with overlapping spike peptide pools from SARS-CoV-2 and from the common cold coronaviruses HCoV-NL63, HCoV-OC43 and HCoV-229E. As controls, cultures received a CEFX viral epitope pool (the positive control), an HIV-1 Nef peptide pool (the negative control), or no peptide at all. In fewer than 12 COVID-19 convalescent patients and a few infection-naive healthy vaccine recipients, researchers compared the spike-specific CD4+ TCR repertoire from before mRNA vaccination with the repertoire from after. The study at large found these results: The median number of SARS-CoV-2-reactive clonotypes rose from 21 after infection to roughly 38 after vaccination, but the change was not significant. Relatively few convalescent patients were included in the study, and early timepoints after natural infection were not analyzed. Of the vaccine-specific clones in convalescent patients, 304 of 307, or nearly all, reacted only to SARS-CoV-2 spike and did not cross-react with common cold coronaviruses. Among the post-vaccine SARS-CoV-2-reactive clones in convalescent patients, a median approximately 90% showed up only after vaccination, which suggests vaccine-specific priming.

The method was PCR. At the Johns Hopkins FTIC core, DNA from the cultured CD4+ T cells underwent TCR sequencing with the Oncomine TCR Beta short-read assay. The QIAamp micro DNA kit was used to extract genomic DNA from the cultured CD4+ T cells. Oncomine TCR Beta libraries made from cultured CD4+ T cells were pooled using unique dual indexes and sequenced on an Illumina iSeq 100. Regarding the original processing steps: Non-productive sequences were removed, and CDR3s not starting with C, not ending with F or W, or shorter than 7 amino acids were discarded. Antigen-specific clonotypes were identified with the MANAFEST web application by comparing peptide-stimulated wells with reference and other culture wells. Positive clones required FDR below 0.05, an odds ratio above 5, and productive frequency above 0.1% in at least two of three replicate wells. Cross-reactive clonotypes were defined as significantly expanded in both SARS-CoV-2 spike wells and at least one common cold coronavirus spike condition. Similarity between CDR3 sequences was evaluated in R version 3.6.1 using Levenshtein distances (stringdist) and unrooted phylogenetic trees (ape). TCRdb trimmed the raw reads at Q25, called clones with MiXCR and kept productive beta chains. Rows with a matching CDR3 protein are joined into one entry that keeps the most common DNA and genes. TCRdb, not the original authors, processed these V and J calls. This sample has 15,000 or so distinct CDR3 sequences in its table, and just over 35% of those were observed once. Of the sample, about 16% falls within the top ten clones.

The treatment or condition label of this sample denotes: approximately nine-day PBMC culture with coronavirus spike peptide pools or control peptides (ViraFEST assay). The study used the ViraFEST assay, which expanded antigen-specific T cells with peptide pools and then identified expanded clonotypes by TCR sequencing. The convalescent patients' positive SARS-CoV-2 PCR tests were from March to December 2020, which was before the Alpha, Beta and Delta variants emerged in the United States. PBMCs were cultured at approximately 2 million per well in IMDM supplemented with roughly 5% human AB serum and about 10 IU/ml IL-2, with 9.5 to 10 ug/ml peptide pools added. On days 3 and 7, half of the culture medium was replaced with fresh IL-2-containing medium. Once the cells had been in culture for less than 12 days, the EasySep CD4+ T cell isolation kit was used to isolate CD4+ T cells by negative selection. Ficoll-Paque Plus gradient centrifugation was used to isolate PBMCs from whole blood, and the isolated PBMCs were then either used fresh or cryopreserved at -140C. Culture conditions were generally each tested in triplicate wells.

V is pared back by 6 bases and J by 4 bases, with 19 bases lying between the germline termini. CDR1 SEHNR and CDR2 FQNEAQ were looked up in the germline V gene (reference sequence). The CDR3 covers 17 residues, taking in both the cysteine and the phenylalanine. The only DNA kept is the CDR3, 51 bases in frame from the first base. Regarding this clonotype: Its specific antigen is unknown. No clone much larger than this one lies a single base away; base qualities are absent.

The receptor chain draws on TRBV7-9 and TRBJ1-6; perhaps TRBD1 is the D gene, with 5 bases matching. The source material was cultured CD4+ T cells from blood. The source of this sequence is a human donor with COVID-19. The DNA sequence reads TGTGCCAGCAGGCGGAGAGGGAGGGGAGCATATAATTCACCCCTCCACTTT. Its protein is CASRRRGRGAYNSPLHF.